A single sample is the source of the 24 T cell receptor beta chains below, sequenced in a study of cytomegalovirus exposure and HLA in healthy donors. PCR involved 60 Vbeta and 13 Jbeta primers. The protocol was immunoSEQ multiplex PCR, while the TCRdb copy is restricted to in-frame clones and leaves out a portion. This repertoire shows roughly 70,000 clones, around 80% found once; its top ten account for 1.9%. Sample: PBMCs. These TCRs come from a man between 18 and 29 years old in good health and CMV-seronegative.

This clone was detected only once. The chain recombines TRBV16 with TRBJ1-1, with D tentatively TRBD1 (6 bases). V dropped 4 bases and J dropped 1 base, with 13 bases sitting between them. Germline CDR1 reads KGHSY; CDR2 reads FQNENV. The CDR3 loop spans 15 amino acids. CDR3 protein: CASSPRGAQNTEAFF. The DNA of the CDR3 is TGTGCCAGCAGCCCCCGGGGGGCTCAGAACACTGAAGCTTTCTTT.

The chain uses TRBV28 and TRBJ2-7; perhaps TRBD1 as D (6 bases). Germline CDR1 reads MDHEN; CDR2 reads SYDVKM. V lost 2 bases and J lost 4, with 9 bases in between. The length of the CDR3 is 13 residues. CDR3 in amino acids: CASSLTGPYEQYF. The CDR3 DNA sequence: TGTGCCAGCAGTTTAACAGGGCCTTACGAGCAGTACTTC. The full variable domain, rest sourced from reference TRBV28 and TRBJ2-7, is DVKVTQSSRYLVKRTGEKVFLECVQDMDHENMFWYRQDPGLGLRLIYFSYDVKMKEKGDIPEGYSVSREKKERFSLILESASTNQTSMYLCASSLTGPYEQYFGPGTRLTVT.

V gene TRBV19 combines with J gene TRBJ1-3, with unresolved D. This CDR3 region has 14 residues. Per the germline V gene, CDR1 is LNHDA and CDR2 is SQIVND (reference sequence). Trimming took 6 bases from V and 0 from J, leaving 9 bases between them. The CDR3 region is CASRPLFSGNTIYF. DNA for the CDR3: TGTGCCAGTAGACCACTCTTCTCTGGAAACACCATATATTTT.

J is TRBJ2-5 and V is TRBV9, with 9 bases matching TRBD1. Germline loops: CDR1 SGDLS, CDR2 YYNGEE. The CDR3 loop spans 16 amino acids. The V and J ends lost 0 bases and 5 bases, in that order; junction bases with no gene match: 8. The CDR3 DNA reads as TGTGCCAGCAGCGTAGTTGGGACAGGGAACGGGGAGACCCAGTACTTC. Residues: CASSVVGTGNGETQYF. The full variable domain, its missing parts supplied by reference TRBV9 and TRBJ2-5, is DSGVTQTPKHLITATGQRVTLRCSPRSGDLSVYWYQQSLDQGLQFLIQYYNGEERAKGNILERFSAQQFPDLHSELNLSSLELGDSALYFCASSVVGTGNGETQYFGPGTRLLVL.

V usage is TRBV18 and J usage is TRBJ2-7; TRBD1 agrees at 10 bases. The CDR3 covers 15 residues. Germline trimming cut 3 bases from V and 5 bases from J; bases unmatched to any gene: 7. Germline assignment: CDR1 KGHSH and CDR2 LQKENI. The CDR3 DNA reads TGTGCCAGCTCACCGGGAAGGGACAGGGGCCACGAGCAGTACTTC. It specifies CASSPGRDRGHEQYF.

Here the CDR3 reads CASSPGGQGTNNEQFF. The DNA for the CDR3 is TGTGCCAGCAGCCCCGGTGGACAGGGGACCAACAATGAGCAGTTCTTC. J is TRBJ2-1 and V is TRBV7-2; 9 bases align to TRBD1. Germline V lookup: CDR1 SGHTA, CDR2 FQGNSA. The length of the CDR3 is 16 residues. J lost 5 bases, V lost 5 bases, and 10 bases had no gene match.

CDR3 bases: TGCGCCAGCAGCCAGGGGACTCCCTTAGCCTACGAGCAGTACTTC. It is translated as CASSQGTPLAYEQYF. The chain employs TRBV4-1 and TRBJ2-7; weak D call: TRBD2 (6 bases). The CDR3 loop spans 15 amino acids. The ends were cut back, 3 bases at V and 2 bases at J, with 14 bases in the middle. Germline CDR1 and CDR2: MGHRA and YSYEKL.

This clone is a singleton in its sample. The V and J genes are TRBV7-9 and TRBJ2-7, with TRBD1 identical over 10 bases. In germline, CDR1 is SEHNR, CDR2 FQNEAQ (reference sequence). The CDR3 loop spans 15 amino acids. Trimming took 1 base from V and 8 from J; bases not matched to a gene: 8. The CDR3 here is CASSLVSGTGVKQYF. CDR3 nucleotide sequence: TGTGCCAGCAGCTTAGTATCCGGGACAGGGGTAAAGCAGTACTTC.

V is TRBV7-2 and J is TRBJ1-4; D remains ambiguous. The CDR3 loop spans 13 amino acids. CDR1 and CDR2 from the germline V gene are SGHTA and FQGNSA. Trimming shortened V by 6 bases and J by 4 bases, and 9 bases separated the two germline ends. In DNA form, the CDR3 reads TGTGCCAGCAGTTCAGGTTATAATGAAAAACTGTTTTTT. Translated, it gives CASSSGYNEKLFF.

The chain carries TRBV28 and TRBJ2-7; TRBD2 matches 11 bases. Germline trimming cut 6 bases from V and 3 bases from J; bases unmatched to any gene: 4. This CDR3 comprises 14 residues. Germline CDR1 and CDR2: MDHEN and SYDVKM. In nucleotides, the CDR3 is TGTGCCAGCAGGAAGACTAGCGGGGACTACGAGCAGTACTTC. This sequence encodes CASRKTSGDYEQYF.

The chain is built from TRBV10-2 and TRBJ1-5, with 8 bases that match TRBD1. The CDR3 is 19 amino acids. Per the germline V gene, CDR1 is WSHSY and CDR2 is SAAADI. J lost 2 bases, V lost 0 bases, and 12 bases had no gene match. The CDR3 DNA reads TGCGCCAGCAGTGAGTCGCGAGACAGGGGTCATCGGGGCAATCAGCCCCAGCATTTT. It translates to CASSESRDRGHRGNQPQHF.

The sample holds a few counts of this clone. V is TRBV7-9 and J is TRBJ1-5, with 8 bases identical to TRBD1. This CDR3 comprises 15 residues. V dropped 5 bases and J dropped 5; count of bases not matched to a gene: 8. The germline V gene encodes CDR1 SEHNR and CDR2 FQNEAQ (reference sequence). For the CDR3, the DNA is TGTGCCAGCAGCCCCCGCGGACAGGGCGATCAGCCCCAGCATTTT. It yields the protein CASSPRGQGDQPQHF. The full variable domain, rest sourced from reference TRBV7-9 and TRBJ1-5, is DTGVSQNPRHKITKRGQNVTFRCDPISEHNRLYWYRQTLGQGPEFLTYFQNEAQLEKSRLLSDRFSAERPKGSFSTLEIQRTEQGDSAMYLCASSPRGQGDQPQHFGDGTRLSIL.

The J gene is TRBJ2-1, the V gene TRBV2, with 10 bases identical to TRBD2. V shed 3 bases, J shed 4 bases, and the junction held 6 bases outside the gene matches. The CDR3 contains 16 residues. Germline CDR1 reads SNHLY; CDR2 reads FYNNEI. CDR3 sequence: CASSDSSGSFYNEQFF. DNA of the CDR3: TGTGCCAGCAGTGATTCTAGCGGGAGTTTTTACAATGAGCAGTTCTTC.

The chain couples TRBV7-2 to TRBJ2-1; the match to TRBD1 covers 9 bases. The V gene end was trimmed by 7 bases and the J gene end by 10 bases; junction bases not matched to a gene: 8. This CDR3 contains 13 residues. The germline V gene has CDR1 SGHTA and CDR2 FQGNSA. The CDR3, as DNA: TGTGCCAGCACCCTACAGGGGGCAGGGGAGCAGTTCTTC. As protein: CASTLQGAGEQFF. Supplemented by reference TRBV7-2 and TRBJ2-1, the full variable domain reads GAGVSQSPSNKVTEKGKDVELRCDPISGHTALYWYRQSLGQGLEFLIYFQGNSAPDKSGLPSDRFSAERTGGSVSTLTIQRTQQEDSAVYLCASTLQGAGEQFFGPGTRLTVL.

The rearrangement joins TRBV2 to TRBJ2-2; 9 bases are shared with TRBD1. The length of the CDR3 is 15 residues. The V segment lost 6 bases and the J segment 2 bases; nucleotides outside the gene matches: 4. CDR1 and CDR2 (germline): SNHLY, FYNNEI. CDR3 in amino acids: CASRGTGRNTGELFF. The DNA of the CDR3 is TGTGCCAGCAGGGGGACAGGGAGAAACACCGGGGAGCTGTTTTTT.

The genes are TRBV6-4 and TRBJ2-2; 12 bases map to TRBD2. The V gene's germline CDR1 is MRHNA and CDR2 SNTAGT. V trimming: 6 bases; J trimming: 4 bases; junction bases outside the gene matches: 3. The CDR3 runs 15 residues. CDR3 in DNA: TGTGCCAGCAGCACTAGCGGGGGGTCCACCGGGGAGCTGTTTTTT. Translating gives CASSTSGGSTGELFF.

This clone occurred a few times. The chain uses TRBV7-3 and TRBJ2-5, with a tentative D call TRBD2 (6 bases). Germline-derived CDR1 and CDR2 are SGHTA and FQGTGA. Trimming removed 4 bases at V and 3 bases at J, with 15 bases between. The CDR3 extends over 15 amino acids. CDR3 in amino acids: CASSYTGGREETQYF. DNA for the CDR3: TGTGCCAGCAGCTACACCGGGGGTCGGGAAGAGACCCAGTACTTC.

The chain is built from TRBV2 and TRBJ1-5; D ambiguous. The ends were cut back, 4 bases at V and 6 bases at J, with 13 bases in the middle. The germline V gene encodes CDR1 SNHLY and CDR2 FYNNEI. CDR3 length: 14 residues. CDR3 DNA: TGTGCCAGCAGTGCAGACACAGCTCCTCAGCCCCAGCATTTT. This translates into CASSADTAPQPQHF.

The chain employs TRBV6-1 and TRBJ1-6, with 7 nucleotides matching TRBD1. After removal of 2 bases from V and 9 bases from J, the junction contained 4 bases not matched to a gene. The CDR3 is made up of 14 amino acids. Germline CDR1 and CDR2: MNHNS and SASEGT. Written as DNA, the CDR3 is TGTGCCAGCAGTGAAAACCCAGGGGGTTCACCCCTCCACTTT. The encoded protein is CASSENPGGSPLHF.

This chain connects TRBV19 to TRBJ2-7; D is uncertain. Germline V gives CDR1 LNHDA, CDR2 SQIVND (reference sequence). The CDR3 consists of 13 residues. V was clipped by 5 bases and J by 5 bases, with 13 bases between them. This CDR3 is CASSAQSSDEQYF. The CDR3 DNA reads TGTGCCAGTAGTGCACAGAGTTCCGACGAGCAGTACTTC.

This clone has more than one count but fewer than ten. The V gene is TRBV11-2, the J gene TRBJ2-5, with D possibly TRBD2 on 7 matching bases. V lost 3 bases and J 5 bases, leaving 19 bases between the germline ends. Germline-derived CDR1 and CDR2 are SGHAT and FQNNGV. This CDR3 comprises 16 residues. The CDR3 DNA reads TGTGCCAGCAGCTTGTGGAAGGGGGGGGCTAGGGAGACCCAGTACTTC. Amino acids: CASSLWKGGARETQYF.

The V gene is TRBV11-2, the J gene TRBJ1-1; the D is unclear. The CDR3 consists of 15 residues. Germline V gene data show CDR1 as SGHAT and CDR2 as FQNNGV. Trimming removed 1 base at V and 2 bases at J, with 11 bases between. In DNA, the CDR3 is TGTGCCAGCAGCTTAGGGCCAAGAACAAACACTGAAGCTTTCTTT. Its translation is CASSLGPRTNTEAFF.

The genes are TRBV4-2 and TRBJ1-2; a possible D gene is TRBD1 (6 bases). The CDR3 contains 15 residues. The germline V gene encodes CDR1 LGHNA and CDR2 YNFKEQ. The V and J ends lost 1 base and 8 bases respectively, with 17 bases between them. Here the CDR3 DNA reads TGTGCCAGCAGCCAAGTAGGGACACGCCAGGAGGGCTACACCTTC. It translates to CASSQVGTRQEGYTF.

This chain joins TRBV27 and TRBJ2-7, with TRBD1 matching over 8 bases. CDR1 and CDR2 (germline): MNHEY, SMNVEV (reference sequence). The V and J ends lost 6 bases and 4 bases, in that order; junction bases with no gene match: 8. The CDR3 has 14 amino acids. The CDR3 sequence is CASSPDRGGYEQYF. DNA for the CDR3: TGTGCCAGCAGCCCCGACAGGGGCGGATACGAGCAGTACTTC.